This TCR beta chain is drawn from a study of response to subunit inactivated influenza vaccine. The V gene's germline CDR1 is MNHEY and CDR2 SVGAGI. J lost 5 bases, V lost 0 bases, and 4 bases had no gene match. The CDR3 contains 14 residues. Using its own MiXCR run on the RT-PCR reads, TCRdb lists one record per CDR3 protein. The data contain some 850,000 distinct CDR3 sequences, approximately 17% of them seen just once; the ten biggest clones take up approximately 11%. Sequenced here: PBMCs from blood, sampled about 5 days after vaccination. This chain links TRBV6-5 with TRBJ2-7; 7 bases are shared with TRBD2. The receptor was derived from a middle-aged man who received an inactivated influenza vaccine. The chain's CDR3 is CASSYSLAENEQYF. Written as DNA, the CDR3 is TGTGCCAGCAGTTACTCCCTAGCGGAGAACGAGCAGTACTTC.